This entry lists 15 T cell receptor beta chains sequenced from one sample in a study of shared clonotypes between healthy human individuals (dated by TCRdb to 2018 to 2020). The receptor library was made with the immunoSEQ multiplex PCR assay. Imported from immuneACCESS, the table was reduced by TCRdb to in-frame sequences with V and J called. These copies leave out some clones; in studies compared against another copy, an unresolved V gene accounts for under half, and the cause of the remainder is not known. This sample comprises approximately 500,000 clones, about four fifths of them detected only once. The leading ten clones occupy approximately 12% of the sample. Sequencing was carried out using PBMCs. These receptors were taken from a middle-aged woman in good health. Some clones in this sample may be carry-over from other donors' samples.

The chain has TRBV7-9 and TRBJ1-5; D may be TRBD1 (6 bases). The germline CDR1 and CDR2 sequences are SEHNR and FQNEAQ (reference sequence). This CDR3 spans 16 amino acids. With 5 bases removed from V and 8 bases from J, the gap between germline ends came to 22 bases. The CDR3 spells CASSRRWSRGVKPQHF. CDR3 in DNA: TGTGCCAGCAGCCGACGGTGGAGCAGGGGCGTAAAGCCCCAGCATTTT.

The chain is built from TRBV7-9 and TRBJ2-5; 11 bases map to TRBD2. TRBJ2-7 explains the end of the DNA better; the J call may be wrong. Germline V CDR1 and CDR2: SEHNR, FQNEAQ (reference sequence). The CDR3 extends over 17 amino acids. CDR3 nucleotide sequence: TGTGCCAGCAGCGCCGGACTAGCGGGTACCAGCTCCTACGAGCAGTACTTC. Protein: CASSAGLAGTSSYEQYF.

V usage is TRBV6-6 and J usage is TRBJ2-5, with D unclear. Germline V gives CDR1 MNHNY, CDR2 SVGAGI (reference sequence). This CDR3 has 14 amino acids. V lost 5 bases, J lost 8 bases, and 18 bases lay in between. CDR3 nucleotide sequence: TGTGCCAGCAGTCAGGACGGTTCAAGTCAAACCCAGTACTTC. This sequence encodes CASSQDGSSQTQYF.

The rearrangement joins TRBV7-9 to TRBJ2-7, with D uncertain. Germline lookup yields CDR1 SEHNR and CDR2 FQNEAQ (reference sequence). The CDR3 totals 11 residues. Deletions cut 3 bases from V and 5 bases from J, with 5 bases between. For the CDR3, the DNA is TGTGCCAGCAGCTTTTCCCACGAGCAGTACTTC. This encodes CASSFSHEQYF.

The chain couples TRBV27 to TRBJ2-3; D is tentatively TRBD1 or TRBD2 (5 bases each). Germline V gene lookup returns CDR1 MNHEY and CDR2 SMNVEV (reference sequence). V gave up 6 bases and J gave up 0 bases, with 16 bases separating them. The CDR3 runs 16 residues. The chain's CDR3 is CASSLGPGPSTDTQYF. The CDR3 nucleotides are TGTGCCAGCAGCCTCGGACCGGGACCTAGCACAGATACGCAGTATTTT.

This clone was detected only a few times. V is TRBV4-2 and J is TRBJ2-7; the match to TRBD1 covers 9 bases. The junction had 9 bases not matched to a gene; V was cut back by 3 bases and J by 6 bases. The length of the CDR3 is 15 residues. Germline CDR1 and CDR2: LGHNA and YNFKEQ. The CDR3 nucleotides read TGTGCCAGCAGCCAGGGCGGGGGACAGGGTCGCGAGCAGTACTTC. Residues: CASSQGGGQGREQYF.

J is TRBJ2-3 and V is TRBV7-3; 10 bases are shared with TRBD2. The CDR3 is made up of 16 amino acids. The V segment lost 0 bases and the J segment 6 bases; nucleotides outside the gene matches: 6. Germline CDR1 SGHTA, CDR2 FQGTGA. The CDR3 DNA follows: TGTGCCAGCAGCTTAACGCGGACTAGCGGCTTGGATACGCAGTATTTT. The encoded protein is CASSLTRTSGLDTQYF.

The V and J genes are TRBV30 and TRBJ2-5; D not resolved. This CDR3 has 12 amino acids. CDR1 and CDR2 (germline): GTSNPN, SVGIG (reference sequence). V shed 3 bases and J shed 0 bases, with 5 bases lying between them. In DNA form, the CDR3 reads TGTGCCTGGAGCGTATACCAAGAGACCCAGTACTTC. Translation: CAWSVYQETQYF.

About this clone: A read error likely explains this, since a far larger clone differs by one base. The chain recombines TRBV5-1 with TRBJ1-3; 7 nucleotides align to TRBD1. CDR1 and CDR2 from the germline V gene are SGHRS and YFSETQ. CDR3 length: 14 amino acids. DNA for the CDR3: TGCGCCAGCAGCTCCTCAGGGGGAGGAAACATCATATATTTT. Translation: CASSSSGGGNIIYF.

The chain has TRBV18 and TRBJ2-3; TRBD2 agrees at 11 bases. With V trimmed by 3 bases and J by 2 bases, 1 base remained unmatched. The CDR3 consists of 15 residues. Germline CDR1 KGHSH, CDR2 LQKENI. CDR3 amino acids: CASSPGLAATDTQYF. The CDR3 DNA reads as TGTGCCAGCTCACCGGGACTAGCGGCCACAGATACGCAGTATTTT.

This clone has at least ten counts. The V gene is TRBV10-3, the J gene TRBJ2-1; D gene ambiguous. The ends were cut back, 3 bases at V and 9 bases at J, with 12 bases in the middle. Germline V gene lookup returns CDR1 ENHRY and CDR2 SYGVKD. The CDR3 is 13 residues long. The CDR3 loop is CAISDPKYSEQFF. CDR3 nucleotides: TGTGCCATCAGTGACCCCAAGTATAGTGAGCAGTTCTTC.

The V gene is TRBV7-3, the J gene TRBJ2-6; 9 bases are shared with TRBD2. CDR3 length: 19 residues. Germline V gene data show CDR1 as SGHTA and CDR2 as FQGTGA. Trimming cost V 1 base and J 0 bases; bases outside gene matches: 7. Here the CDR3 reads CASSLKVAGGVSGANVLTF. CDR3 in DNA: TGTGCCAGCAGCTTAAAGGTGGCGGGGGGGGTCTCTGGGGCCAACGTCCTGACTTTC.

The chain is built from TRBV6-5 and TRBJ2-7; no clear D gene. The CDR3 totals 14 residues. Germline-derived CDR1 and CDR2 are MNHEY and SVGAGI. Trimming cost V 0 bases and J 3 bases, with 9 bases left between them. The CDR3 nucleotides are TGTGCCAGCAGTTACTCGAGGAAGGGCTACGAGCAGTACTTC. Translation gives CASSYSRKGYEQYF.

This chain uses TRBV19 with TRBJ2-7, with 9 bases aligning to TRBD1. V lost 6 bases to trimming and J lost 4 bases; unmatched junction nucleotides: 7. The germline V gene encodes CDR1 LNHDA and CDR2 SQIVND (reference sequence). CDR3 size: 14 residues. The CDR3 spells CASRTGGASYEQYF. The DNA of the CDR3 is TGTGCCAGTAGAACAGGGGGCGCTTCGTACGAGCAGTACTTC.

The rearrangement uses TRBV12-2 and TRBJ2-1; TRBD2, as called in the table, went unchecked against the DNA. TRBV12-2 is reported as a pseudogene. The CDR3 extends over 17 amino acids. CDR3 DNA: TGTGCAAGTCGCTTAGCGTCGGATAGCGGGATATTGAATGAGCAGTTCTTC. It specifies CASRLASDSGILNEQFF.